The TCR beta chain described here comes from a study of Graves' ophthalmopathy and Graves' hyperthyroidism. Study-level results: The authors also found most expanded thyroid clonotypes above 0.001 frequency in blood.

A note on this clonotype: Antigen unknown. The junction shows a germline mismatch at one end, possibly a read error.

RNA transcripts served as template for amplifying TCR beta CDR3 sequences. The first round was an RT-PCR with HTBI primers, and the second round was a multiplex PCR. MiXCR was run by TCRdb on the multiplex PCR reads, yielding one entry per CDR3 protein. The data show some 750,000 distinct CDR3 sequences, 40% seen once. Ophthalmopathy-affected donors exhibited moderate-to-severe activity, CAS ≥3, NOSPECS ≥4, and duration under 3 months. Germline CDR1 is ENHRY and CDR2 is SYGVKD. The CDR3 has 14 residues. Sequenced input: peripheral blood. This chain links TRBV10-3 with TRBJ1-1, with a possible D match to TRBD1 (5 bases). The receptor comes from an adult man with Graves' ophthalmopathy. The CDR3 nucleotides are TGTGCCAGCAACACCGGGACCCTGAAGACTGAAGCTTTCTTT. Translating gives CASNTGTLKTEAFF.